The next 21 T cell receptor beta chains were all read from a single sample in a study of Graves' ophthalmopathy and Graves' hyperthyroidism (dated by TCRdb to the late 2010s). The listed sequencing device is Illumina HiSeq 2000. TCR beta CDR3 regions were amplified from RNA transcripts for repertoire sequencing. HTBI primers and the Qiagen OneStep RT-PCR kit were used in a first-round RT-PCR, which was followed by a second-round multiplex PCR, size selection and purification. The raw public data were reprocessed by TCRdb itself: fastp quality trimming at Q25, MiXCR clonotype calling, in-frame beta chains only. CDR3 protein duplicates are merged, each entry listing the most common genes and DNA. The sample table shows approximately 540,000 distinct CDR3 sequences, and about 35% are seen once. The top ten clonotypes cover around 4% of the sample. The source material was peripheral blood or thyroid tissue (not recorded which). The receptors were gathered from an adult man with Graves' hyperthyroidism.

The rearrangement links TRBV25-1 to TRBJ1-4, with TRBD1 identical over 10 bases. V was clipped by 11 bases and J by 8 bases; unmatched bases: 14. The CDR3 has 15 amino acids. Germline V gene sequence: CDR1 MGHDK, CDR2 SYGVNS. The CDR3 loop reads CAASSLTGGQEKLFF. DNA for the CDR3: TGTGCCGCCAGCAGCCTGACAGGGGGCCAGGAAAAACTGTTTTTT. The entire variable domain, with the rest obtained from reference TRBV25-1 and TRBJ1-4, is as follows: EADIYQTPRYLVIGTGKKITLECSQTMGHDKMYWYQQDPGMELHLIHYSYGVNSTEKGDLSSESTVSRIRTEHFPLTLESARPSHTSQYLCAASSLTGGQEKLFFGSGTQLSVL.

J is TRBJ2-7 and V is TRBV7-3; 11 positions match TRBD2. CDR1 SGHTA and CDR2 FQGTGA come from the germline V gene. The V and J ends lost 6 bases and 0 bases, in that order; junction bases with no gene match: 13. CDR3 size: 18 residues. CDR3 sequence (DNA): TGTGCCAGCAGTTTCCCCCTAGCGGGGGGTCCCCTCTCCTACGAGCAGTACTTC. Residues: CASSFPLAGGPLSYEQYF.

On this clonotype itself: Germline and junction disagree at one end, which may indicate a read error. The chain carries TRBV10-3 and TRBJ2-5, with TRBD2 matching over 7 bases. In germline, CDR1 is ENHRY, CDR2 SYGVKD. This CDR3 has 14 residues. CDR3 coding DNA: TGTGCCAGCAGTTATAGAGCGGGGCGGGAGACCCAGTACTTC. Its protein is CASSYRAGRETQYF.

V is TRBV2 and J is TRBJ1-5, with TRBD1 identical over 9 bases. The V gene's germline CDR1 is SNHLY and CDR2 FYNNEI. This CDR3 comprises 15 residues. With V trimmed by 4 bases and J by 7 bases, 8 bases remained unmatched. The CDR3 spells CASSGLGQGSQPQHF. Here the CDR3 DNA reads TGTGCCAGCAGTGGATTGGGACAGGGAAGCCAGCCCCAGCATTTT.

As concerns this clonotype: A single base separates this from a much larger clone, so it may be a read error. The CDR3 spells CASPRDTNTGELFF. The CDR3, as DNA: TGCGCCAGTCCCCGGGACACCAACACCGGGGAGCTGTTTTTT. V is TRBV5-1 and J is TRBJ2-2; tentative D call: TRBD1 (6 bases). This CDR3 contains 14 residues. Trimming stripped 8 bases from V and 2 bases from J, with 13 bases between. Germline CDR1 is SGHRS and CDR2 is YFSETQ.

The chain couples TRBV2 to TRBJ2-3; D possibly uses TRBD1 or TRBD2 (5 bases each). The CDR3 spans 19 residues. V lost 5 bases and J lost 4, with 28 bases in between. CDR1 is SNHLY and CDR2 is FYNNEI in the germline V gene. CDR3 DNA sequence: TGTGCCAGCAGTACGGCGATCGGTGGAATGGGGGTGTTCTCAGATACGCAGTATTTT. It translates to CASSTAIGGMGVFSDTQYF.

CDR3 bases: TGCAGCAGTTTGGGGGAAGGCACTGAAGCTTTCTTT. Translating it yields CSSLGEGTEAFF. V and J are TRBV29-1 and TRBJ1-1, with a tentative D call TRBD1 (5 bases). The germline V gene encodes CDR1 SQVTM and CDR2 ANQGSEA. V was pared by 8 bases and J by 4 bases, with 14 bases between. This CDR3 has 12 residues. The entire variable domain, with the rest obtained from reference TRBV29-1 and TRBJ1-1, is as follows: SAVISQKPSRDICQRGTSLTIQCQVDSQVTMMFWYRQQPGQSLTLIATANQGSEATYESGFVIDKFPISRPNLTFSTLTVSNMSPEDSSIYLCSSLGEGTEAFFGQGTRLTVV.

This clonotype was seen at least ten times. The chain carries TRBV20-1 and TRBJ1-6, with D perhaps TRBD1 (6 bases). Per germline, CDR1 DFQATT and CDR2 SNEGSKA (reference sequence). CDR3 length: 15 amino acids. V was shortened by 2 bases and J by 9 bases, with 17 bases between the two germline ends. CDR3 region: CSARILSQGSSPLHF. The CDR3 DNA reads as TGCAGTGCTAGAATCTTATCGCAGGGGAGTTCACCCCTCCACTTT.

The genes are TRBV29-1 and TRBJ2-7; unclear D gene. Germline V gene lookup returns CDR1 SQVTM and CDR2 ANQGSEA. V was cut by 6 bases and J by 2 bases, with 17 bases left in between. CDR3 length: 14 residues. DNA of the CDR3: TGCAGCGTCGCCCCATTAGGGTACACCTACGAGCAGTACTTC. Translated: CSVAPLGYTYEQYF.

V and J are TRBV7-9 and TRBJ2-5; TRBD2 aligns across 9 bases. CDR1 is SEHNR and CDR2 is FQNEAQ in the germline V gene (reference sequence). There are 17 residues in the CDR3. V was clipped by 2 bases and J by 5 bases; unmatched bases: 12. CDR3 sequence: CASSLTRASGERETQYF. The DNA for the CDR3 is TGTGCCAGCAGCTTAACTAGGGCTAGCGGGGAGCGGGAGACCCAGTACTTC.

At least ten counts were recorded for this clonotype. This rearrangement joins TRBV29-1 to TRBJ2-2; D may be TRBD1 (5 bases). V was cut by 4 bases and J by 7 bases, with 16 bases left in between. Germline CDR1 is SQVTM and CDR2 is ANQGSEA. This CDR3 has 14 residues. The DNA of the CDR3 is TGCAGCGTTGCTCAGGGCAACACAGGCGGGGAGCTGTTTTTT. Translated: CSVAQGNTGGELFF.

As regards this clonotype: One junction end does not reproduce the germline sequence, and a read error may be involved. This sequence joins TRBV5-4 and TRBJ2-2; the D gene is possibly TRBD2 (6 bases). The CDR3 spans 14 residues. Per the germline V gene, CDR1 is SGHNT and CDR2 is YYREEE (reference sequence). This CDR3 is CASSLAGYTGGLFF. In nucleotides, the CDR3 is TGTGCCAGCAGCTTGGCGGGTTACACCGGGGGGCTGTTTTTT.

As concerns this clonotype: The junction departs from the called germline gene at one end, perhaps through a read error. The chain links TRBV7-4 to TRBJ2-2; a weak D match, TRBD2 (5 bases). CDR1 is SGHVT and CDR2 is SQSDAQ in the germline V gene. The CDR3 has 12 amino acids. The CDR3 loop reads CASSVQTGEMVF. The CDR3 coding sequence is TGTGCCAGCAGCGTCCAGACCGGGGAGATGGTTTTT.

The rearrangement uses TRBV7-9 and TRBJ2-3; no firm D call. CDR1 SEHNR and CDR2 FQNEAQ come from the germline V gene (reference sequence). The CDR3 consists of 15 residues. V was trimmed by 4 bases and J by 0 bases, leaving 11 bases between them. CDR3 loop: CASSSDGTSTDTQYF. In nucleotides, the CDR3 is TGTGCCAGCAGCTCTGACGGAACTAGCACAGATACGCAGTATTTT.

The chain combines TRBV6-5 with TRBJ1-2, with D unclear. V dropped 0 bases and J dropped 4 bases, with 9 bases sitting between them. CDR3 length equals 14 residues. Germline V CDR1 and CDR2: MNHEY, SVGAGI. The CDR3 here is CASSYSLTFYGYTF. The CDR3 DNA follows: TGTGCCAGCAGTTACTCGTTGACTTTCTATGGCTACACCTTC.

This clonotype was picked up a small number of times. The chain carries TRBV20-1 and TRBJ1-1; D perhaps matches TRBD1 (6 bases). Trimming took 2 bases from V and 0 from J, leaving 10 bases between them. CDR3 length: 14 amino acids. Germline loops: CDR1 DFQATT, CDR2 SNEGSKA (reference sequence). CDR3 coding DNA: TGCAGTGCTAGATTTGGACAGTTGAACACTGAAGCTTTCTTT. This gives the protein CSARFGQLNTEAFF.

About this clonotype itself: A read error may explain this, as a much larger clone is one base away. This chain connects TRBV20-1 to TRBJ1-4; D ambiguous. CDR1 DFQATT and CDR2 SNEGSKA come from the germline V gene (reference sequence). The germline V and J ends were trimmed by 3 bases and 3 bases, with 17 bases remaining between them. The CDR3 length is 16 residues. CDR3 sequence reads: CSASPHTPRANEKLFF. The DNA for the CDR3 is TGCAGTGCTAGCCCACATACACCTCGGGCTAATGAAAAACTGTTTTTT.

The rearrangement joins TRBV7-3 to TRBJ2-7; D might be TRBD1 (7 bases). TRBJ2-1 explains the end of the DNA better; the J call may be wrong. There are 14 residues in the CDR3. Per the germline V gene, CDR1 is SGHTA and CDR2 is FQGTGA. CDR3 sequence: CASSGQGGYNEQFF. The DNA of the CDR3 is TGTGCCAGCAGCGGGCAGGGGGGATACAATGAGCAGTTCTTC.

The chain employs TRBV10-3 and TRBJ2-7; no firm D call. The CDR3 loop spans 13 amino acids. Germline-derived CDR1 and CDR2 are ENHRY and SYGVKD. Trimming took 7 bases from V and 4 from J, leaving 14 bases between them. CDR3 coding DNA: TGTGCCATCACCGGTTGGCGAGCGTACGAGCAGTACTTC. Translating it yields CAITGWRAYEQYF.

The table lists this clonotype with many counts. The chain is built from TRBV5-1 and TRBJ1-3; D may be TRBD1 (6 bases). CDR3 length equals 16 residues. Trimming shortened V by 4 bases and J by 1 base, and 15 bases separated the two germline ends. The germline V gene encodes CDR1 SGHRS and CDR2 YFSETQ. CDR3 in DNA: TGCGCCAGCAGCGCCCGGGACACCGAATCTGGAAACACCATATATTTT. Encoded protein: CASSARDTESGNTIYF.

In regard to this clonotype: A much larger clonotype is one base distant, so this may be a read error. The CDR3 nucleotides read TGCACCAGCAGCCCCTATCGGGGACAGGGGGTCTACGAGCAGTACTTC. Translation gives CTSSPYRGQGVYEQYF. The chain links TRBV5-1 to TRBJ2-7; 11 bases agree with TRBD1. The length of the CDR3 is 16 residues. Germline V CDR1 and CDR2: SGHRS, YFSETQ.